This TCR beta chain was recovered during a study of identical twins. Study-level results: The analysis was cross-sectional rather than longitudinal within donors. Within monozygotic twins, out-of-frame TCR alpha sharing was underestimated by the models.

Germline trimming cut 6 bases from V and 0 bases from J; bases unmatched to any gene: 13. CDR1 is SEHNR and CDR2 is FQNEAQ in the germline V gene (reference sequence). CDR3 length: 17 residues. All donors comprised healthy Caucasians. MiXCR, applied by TCRdb to the 5' RACE reads, yields one record per CDR3 protein. Among just under 650,000 distinct CDR3 sequences, roughly 7.1% were seen once, and the ten largest hold around 1.6%. On this clonotype itself: Antigen specificity is unknown.

The same data also contributed to another study, on yellow fever vaccine responses in identical twins. According to that study: Reportedly, the response of twins' T cells to the vaccine seemed partly convergent, partly personalized.

V usage is TRBV7-9 and J usage is TRBJ1-1; 7 bases are a match to TRBD1. Sequencing was done on a sample of PBMCs. This TCR was sampled from a woman younger than 35 in good health. The CDR3 sequence is CASSEVQGTIMNTEAFF. CDR3 bases: TGTGCCAGCAGTGAGGTACAGGGGACGATCATGAACACTGAAGCTTTCTTT.